Reported below is one TCR beta chain. The data derive from a study of T cells in Graves' hyperthyroidism and ophthalmopathy. The CDR3 covers 15 residues. Trimming cost V 0 bases and J 6 bases, with 15 bases left between them. Germline assignment: CDR1 DFQATT and CDR2 SNEGSKA (reference sequence). The source material, RNA transcripts, was used to amplify TCR beta CDR3 regions. A first-round RT-PCR of the TCR CDR3 used the HTBI primer set. TCRdb recomputed calls from the multiplex PCR reads with MiXCR, one row per CDR3 protein. Altogether a few hundred thousand distinct CDR3 sequences are present, 15% to 19% being singletons, with the ten largest covering about 7%.

The sample taken for sequencing was blood. This chain joins TRBV20-1 and TRBJ2-4, with a possible D match to TRBD2 (6 bases). The sequence was collected from a woman aged 25 to 39 with Graves' hyperthyroidism. CDR3 sequence: CSARDTPGSGNIQYF. CDR3 DNA: TGCAGTGCTAGAGATACCCCGGGTAGCGGAAACATTCAGTACTTC.